This TCR beta chain was observed in a study of blood T cell repertoires in COVID-19. The germline V gene encodes CDR1 SEHNR and CDR2 FQNEAQ (reference sequence). The CDR3 is 16 amino acids. V was clipped by 5 bases and J by 2 bases, with 18 bases between them. Under the authors' procedure: Using reference gene primer amplification, nucleated cell counts were estimated. Profiled with immunoSEQ multiplex PCR; TCRdb holds only in-frame clones, not every one. Clone size and the V and J calls come from that table; the DNA yielded D and trimming. The sample contains 250,000 to 300,000 clones, around nine tenths of which appear only once. The study recruited people aged about 18 to 89 years across 24 US areas. Shortly before study entry, within 2 weeks, exposed participants had met a COVID-19 case.

This chain uses TRBV7-9 with TRBJ1-1, with D tentatively TRBD1 (5 bases). The sequence was collected from a woman aged 45 to 65 who had been exposed to COVID-19. The sequenced sample was PBMCs or T cells enriched from blood (not recorded which). The CDR3 reads CASSPDSWQGNTEAFF. The DNA of the CDR3 is TGTGCCAGCAGCCCAGATAGTTGGCAGGGTAACACTGAAGCTTTCTTT.